A selection of T cell receptor beta chains follows, all from one sample in a study of T cell changes during pregnancy in multiple sclerosis. Produced via immunoSEQ multiplex PCR; TCRdb's table is partial and in-frame only. The sample contains 50,000 to 65,000 clones, about nine tenths of which appear only once. The sample was CD4+ T cells from peripheral blood mononuclear cells, taken in the first trimester of pregnancy. These receptor sequences come from a female donor with multiple sclerosis, enrolled in a pregnancy study. The conserved cysteine and the conserved F or W are not part of the CDR3 here. Clone size is given for some rows only: seen once, a few or many times, or a class if the clone is expanded.

size	length	V	J	CDR3
-	17	TRBV10-2	TRBJ1-6	ASRLQLQGRSSYNSPLH
-	13	TRBV5-1	TRBJ2-7	ASSYTGTGPYEQY
-	13	TRBV5-4	TRBJ1-1	ASSPRTGVNTEAF
-	13	TRBV6-1	TRBJ1-2	ASTARAGGNYGYT
few	12	TRBV7-2	TRBJ1-4	ASSPGGGNEKLF
-	12	TRBV5-1	TRBJ1-5	ASSPQGLNQPQH
-	13	TRBV28	TRBJ1-4	ASSLRGGTFEKLF
-	12	TRBV5-5	TRBJ2-5	ASSFSGSQETQY
-	11	TRBV14	TRBJ2-3	ASRPSGTDTQY
-	14	TRBV7-6	TRBJ2-3	ASSAQRGGREDTQY
-	12	TRBV6-1	TRBJ1-2	ASSGTTGHYGYT
-	13	TRBV5-1	TRBJ2-1	ASSFLARADYEQF
-	12	TRBV29-1	TRBJ2-5	SVAPGAVQETQY
-	13	TRBV6-5	TRBJ1-4	ASSYSGTGSEKLF
-	14	TRBV5-1	TRBJ2-5	ASSLRVSNYAETQY
-	14	TRBV6-5	TRBJ2-1	ASSYAGLGPYNEQF
-	16	TRBV7-6	TRBJ1-1	ASSLFLDRGRVGTEAF
once	12	TRBV29-1	TRBJ2-3	SGTLAGAADTQY
-	10	TRBV29-1	TRBJ1-2	SGTGGNYGYT
few	12	TRBV5-6	TRBJ2-1	ASVSGGAYNEQF
-	13	TRBV7-2	TRBJ2-3	ASSFLPSLTDTQY
-	10	TRBV27	TRBJ1-3	ASGSSGNTIY